The 23 T cell receptor beta chains below all came from one sample that was sequenced in a study of Ad26.COV2.S vaccination and SARS-CoV-2 variants. Clones were sequenced by immunoSEQ multiplex PCR, and TCRdb holds only the in-frame ones, with some missing. The sample has around 420,000 clones, 70% to 90% seen once. As to treatment: around 19 received Ad26.COV2.S at low or high dose, single or two shots; 5 received placebo; per-sample allocation not given. The investigators took samples on day 63 after the first vaccine or placebo injection. This specimen consisted of peripheral blood, obtained in a trial of Ad26.COV2.S vaccine versus placebo. The receptors come from a person between 18 and 59 years old who received the Ad26.COV2.S COVID-19 vaccine or a placebo.

This sequence joins TRBV11-1 and TRBJ2-1; no reliable D call. Germline CDR1 is SGHAT and CDR2 is FQDESV (reference sequence). The CDR3 runs to 14 residues. Trimming stripped 5 bases from V and 4 bases from J, with 12 bases between. CDR3 DNA: TGTGCCAGCAGCCCGCGCGAGGCATACAATGAGCAGTTCTTC. Translating it yields CASSPREAYNEQFF.

The chain is built from TRBV7-2 and TRBJ1-2, with D unresolved. V was trimmed by 7 bases and J by 4 bases, leaving 22 bases between them. Looked up from germline, CDR1 is SGHTA and CDR2 is FQGNSA. This CDR3 spans 16 amino acids. This CDR3 reads CASTTRRGGPGYGYTF. DNA for the CDR3: TGTGCCAGCACCACACGGCGGGGAGGGCCGGGCTATGGCTACACCTTC.

As for this clone: Other DNA sequences within the sample encode an identical CDR3. The V and J genes are TRBV3-1 (or the pseudogene TRBV3-2) and TRBJ1-5; D not certain. This CDR3 region has 13 residues. V was trimmed by 0 bases and J by 4 bases, leaving 4 bases between them. Germline loops: CDR1 LGHDT, CDR2 YNNKEL (reference sequence). CDR3 protein: CASSQDTNQPQHF. The CDR3 bases are TGTGCCAGCAGCCAAGATACTAATCAGCCCCAGCATTTT.

The chain is built from TRBV7-2 and TRBJ2-5; TRBD2 aligns across 12 bases. Germline CDR1 is SGHTA and CDR2 is FQGNSA. The junction had 10 bases not matched to a gene; V was cut back by 5 bases and J by 6 bases. The CDR3 runs 16 residues. The CDR3 loop is CASSPGTSGFSKTQYF. DNA for the CDR3: TGTGCCAGCAGCCCCGGGACTAGCGGGTTTAGCAAGACCCAGTACTTC.

With regard to this clone: The junction does not match germline at one end; this may be a read error. The rearrangement uses TRBV7-2 and TRBJ2-7; tentative D call: TRBD2 (5 bases). The CDR3 runs to 12 residues. From germline, CDR1 is SGHTA and CDR2 FQGNSA. This chain's CDR3 is CASSLANYEQYF. In nucleotides, the CDR3 is TGTGCCAGCAGCCTAGCAAACTACGAGCAGTACTTC. The full variable domain, its missing parts supplied by reference TRBV7-2 and TRBJ2-7, is GAGVSQSPSNKVTEKGKDVELRCDPISGHTALYWYRQSLGQGLEFLIYFQGNSAPDKSGLPSDRFSAERTGGSVSTLTIQRTQQEDSAVYLCASSLANYEQYFGPGTRLTVT.

This sequence joins TRBV29-1 and TRBJ2-7, with TRBD1 matching 7 bases. This CDR3 has 14 residues. Germline V gene lookup returns CDR1 SQVTM and CDR2 ANQGSEA. Trimming took 4 bases from V and 0 from J; bases not matched to a gene: 6. The CDR3 reads CSVGADRNSYEQYF. CDR3 sequence (DNA): TGCAGCGTTGGGGCGGACAGGAACTCCTACGAGCAGTACTTC.

The chain combines TRBV12-3 or TRBV12-4 with TRBJ2-1; either TRBD1 or TRBD2 may supply D (6 bases each). V was pared by 7 bases and J by 7 bases, with 11 bases between. The CDR3 has 12 residues. CDR3 in amino acids: CASKRGRNEQFF. The DNA for the CDR3 is TGTGCCAGCAAAAGGGGGAGGAATGAGCAGTTCTTC.

This clone was found once. The V call is TRBV29-1, the J call TRBJ2-1; 8 bases fit TRBD1. This CDR3 contains 14 residues. Germline CDR1 is SQVTM and CDR2 is ANQGSEA. V lost 7 bases to trimming and J lost 8 bases; unmatched junction nucleotides: 13. Here the CDR3 reads CSGLKTGGEDEQFF. CDR3 sequence (DNA): TGCAGCGGACTGAAAACAGGGGGAGAGGATGAGCAGTTCTTC.

The chain joins TRBV9 to TRBJ1-3, with TRBD1 matching 8 bases. The CDR3 has 15 amino acids. Germline V gene sequence: CDR1 SGDLS, CDR2 YYNGEE. Losses at the gene ends were 3 bases for V and 1 base for J; bases not matched to a gene: 3. Written as DNA, the CDR3 is TGTGCCAGCAGCGGGACAGGGTTTTCTGGAAACACCATATATTTT. Translating it yields CASSGTGFSGNTIYF.

This rearrangement joins TRBV10-1 to TRBJ2-1; 10 bases are a match to TRBD2. Germline V lookup: CDR1 WNHNN, CDR2 SYGVQD (reference sequence). The CDR3 runs to 16 residues. Trimming cost V 3 bases and J 4 bases; bases outside gene matches: 6. The CDR3 loop is CASSDSAGGPYNEQFF. The DNA for the CDR3 is TGCGCCAGCAGTGACTCAGCGGGGGGGCCTTACAATGAGCAGTTCTTC.

The rearrangement uses TRBV7-2 and TRBJ2-4, with D hard to call. This CDR3 spans 15 amino acids. Germline V gives CDR1 SGHTA, CDR2 FQGNSA. V lost 5 bases, J lost 2 bases, and 13 bases lay in between. This CDR3 reads CASSNRAVPKNIQYF. The CDR3, as DNA: TGTGCCAGCAGCAACCGGGCCGTCCCCAAAAACATTCAGTACTTC.

The chain recombines TRBV6-2 or TRBV6-3 with TRBJ2-3; 11 bases match TRBD1. Trimming took 2 bases from V and 8 from J; bases not matched to a gene: 6. This CDR3 region has 15 residues. The V gene's germline CDR1 is MNHEY and CDR2 SVGEGT. The chain's CDR3 is CASSYTPGTGGTQYF. CDR3 in DNA: TGTGCCAGCAGTTACACGCCTGGGACAGGGGGTACGCAGTATTTT.

This clone has just a few counts. The chain employs TRBV3-1 (or the pseudogene TRBV3-2) and TRBJ1-6, with 8 bases aligning to TRBD1. Per germline, CDR1 LGHDT and CDR2 YNNKEL (reference sequence). The ends lost 3 bases at V and 1 base at J; junction bases unmatched: 8. This CDR3 contains 18 residues. CDR3 DNA sequence: TGTGCCAGCAGCCAGAAGACAGGGGCTAGGTCCTATAATTCACCCCTCCACTTT. The encoded protein is CASSQKTGARSYNSPLHF.

The chain has TRBV14 and TRBJ1-1, with D possibly TRBD1 on 6 matching bases. The CDR3 is 17 residues long. V was clipped by 4 bases and J by 4 bases, with 22 bases between them. Looked up from germline, CDR1 is SGHDN and CDR2 is FVKESK. The CDR3 protein is CASSPNPFTGTSTEAFF. CDR3 coding DNA: TGTGCCAGCAGCCCCAATCCATTTACAGGGACAAGCACTGAAGCTTTCTTT. The full variable domain, completed using reference TRBV14 and TRBJ1-1, is EAGVTQFPSHSVIEKGQTVTLRCDPISGHDNLYWYRRVMGKEIKFLLHFVKESKQDESGMPNNRFLAERTGGTYSTLKVQPAELEDSGVYFCASSPNPFTGTSTEAFFGQGTRLTVV.

This rearrangement joins TRBV7-2 to TRBJ2-5; 10 bases map to TRBD1. This CDR3 region has 16 residues. The V segment lost 3 bases and the J segment 1 base; nucleotides outside the gene matches: 5. Looked up from germline, CDR1 is SGHTA and CDR2 is FQGNSA. The CDR3 reads CASSLGRQGAQETQYF. In DNA form, the CDR3 reads TGTGCCAGCAGCTTGGGAAGACAGGGGGCCCAAGAGACCCAGTACTTC.

The gene calls are TRBV6-2 or TRBV6-3 and TRBJ1-4; D perhaps matches TRBD1 (5 bases). Trimming took off 4 bases at V and 6 bases at J, with 18 bases between the two ends. Germline values: CDR1 MNHEY, CDR2 SVGEGT. The CDR3 sequence is 16 residues long. The CDR3 nucleotides read TGTGCCAGCAGTTCCCCTAGACGGGGACCTGATGAAAAACTGTTTTTT. It yields the protein CASSSPRRGPDEKLFF.

The chain is built from TRBV7-8 and TRBJ1-5, with unresolved D. Germline CDR1 SGHVS, CDR2 FQNEAQ. This CDR3 contains 17 residues. The V and J ends lost 2 bases and 4 bases respectively, with 18 bases between them. The CDR3 bases are TGTGCCAGCAGCTTACTCGGTGTCCGGGTTAATAATCAGCCCCAGCATTTT. Its protein is CASSLLGVRVNNQPQHF. The full variable domain, rest sourced from reference TRBV7-8 and TRBJ1-5, is GAGVSQSPRYKVAKRGQDVALRCDPISGHVSLFWYQQALGQGPEFLTYFQNEAQLDKSGLPSDRFFAERPEGSVSTLKIQRTQQEDSAVYLCASSLLGVRVNNQPQHFGDGTRLSIL.

The genes are TRBV28 and TRBJ1-1; D is unresolved. V shed 8 bases and J shed 4 bases, with 17 bases lying between them. Germline V CDR1 and CDR2: MDHEN, SYDVKM. The length of the CDR3 is 14 residues. CDR3 nucleotide sequence: TGTGCCAGCCGTAATATGATTGTTAGCACTGAAGCTTTCTTT. Translating gives CASRNMIVSTEAFF.

V usage is TRBV27 and J usage is TRBJ2-3, with D unclear. V was cut by 6 bases and J by 4 bases, with 8 bases left in between. The length of the CDR3 is 12 residues. Germline V gene sequence: CDR1 MNHEY, CDR2 SMNVEV (reference sequence). CDR3 amino acids: CASSDQADTQYF. DNA for the CDR3: TGTGCCAGCAGCGACCAGGCAGATACGCAGTATTTT.

The V gene is TRBV9, the J gene TRBJ2-7; D remains unclear. This CDR3 is built from 15 residues. The germline V and J ends were trimmed by 1 base and 4 bases, with 15 bases remaining between them. The germline V gene has CDR1 SGDLS and CDR2 YYNGEE. The CDR3 here is CASSVRTGPGYEQYF. In DNA, the CDR3 is TGTGCCAGCAGCGTAAGGACGGGCCCAGGTTACGAGCAGTACTTC.

The V gene is TRBV7-3, the J gene TRBJ2-1; 11 positions match TRBD1. CDR3 size: 15 residues. Trimming took 5 bases from V and 8 from J; bases not matched to a gene: 8. Germline CDR1 reads SGHTA; CDR2 reads FQGTGA. In DNA, the CDR3 is TGTGCCAGCAGCATCGGACAGGGGGCCCAGTATGAGCAGTTCTTC. Amino acid sequence: CASSIGQGAQYEQFF.

This clone was seen only once. This chain links TRBV5-1 with TRBJ1-2, with D uncertain. V dropped 0 bases and J dropped 4 bases, with 7 bases sitting between them. Looked up from germline, CDR1 is SGHRS and CDR2 is YFSETQ. CDR3 length equals 13 residues. The CDR3 sequence is CASSLEGTYGYTF. The CDR3 DNA follows: TGCGCCAGCAGCTTGGAAGGTACCTATGGCTACACCTTC.

V usage is TRBV7-2 and J usage is TRBJ1-2; 12 bases agree with TRBD1. V trimming: 3 bases; J trimming: 2 bases; junction bases outside the gene matches: 1. CDR1 is SGHTA and CDR2 is FQGNSA in the germline V gene. CDR3 length: 15 residues. CDR3 coding DNA: TGTGCCAGCAGCTTGGGGACAGGGGGCAACTATGGCTACACCTTC. Protein sequence: CASSLGTGGNYGYTF.